Listed below are T cell receptor beta chains from one sample, sequenced in a study of OX40 agonist ivuxolimab in advanced cancers. TCRdb keeps only in-frame clones here, not all; method: immunoSEQ multiplex PCR. The repertoire holds roughly 19,000 clones, with over 70% as singletons. This sample comprised CD4+ or CD8+ T cells sorted from blood, obtained in a trial of the OX40 agonist ivuxolimab. These receptor sequences come from an adult with an advanced solid tumor such as melanoma, head and neck, liver or kidney cancer. CDR3s include the opening cysteine and the closing phenylalanine or tryptophan.

v_call cdr3_aa
TRBV29-1 CSVEGVVSGRNNEQFF
TRBV27 CASSYPGAITEAFF
TRBV2 CASLLIYEQFF
TRBV9 CASSAGPMYEAFF
TRBV9 CASSGFLGGDTDTQYF
TRBV6-1 CASIDVNWTGSGHTIYF
TRBV28 CASSSLTGSNQPQHF
TRBV6-1 CATKPGGDHNEQFF
TRBV9 CASSVQASVGTYEQYF
TRBV25-1 CASSEMSTDTQYF
TRBV20-1 CSARDTHEQYF
TRBV28 CASSFLKFRGETQYF
TRBV27 CASTSGTGAGELFF